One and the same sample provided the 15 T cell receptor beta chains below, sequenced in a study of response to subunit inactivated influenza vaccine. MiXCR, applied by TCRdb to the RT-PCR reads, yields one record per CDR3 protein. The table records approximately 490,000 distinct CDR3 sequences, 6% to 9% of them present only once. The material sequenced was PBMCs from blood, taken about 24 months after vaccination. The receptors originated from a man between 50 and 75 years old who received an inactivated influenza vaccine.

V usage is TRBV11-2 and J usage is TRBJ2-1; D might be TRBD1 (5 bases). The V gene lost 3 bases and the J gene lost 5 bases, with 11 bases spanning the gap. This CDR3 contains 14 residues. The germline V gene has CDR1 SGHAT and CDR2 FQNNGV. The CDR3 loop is CASSFQGRNNEQFF. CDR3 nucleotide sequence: TGTGCCAGCAGCTTCCAGGGCCGTAACAATGAGCAGTTCTTC.

The CDR3 region is CSATSGRAREQFF. The CDR3, as DNA: TGCAGTGCTACCAGCGGGAGGGCCCGTGAGCAGTTCTTC. The gene calls are TRBV20-1 and TRBJ2-1, with 10 bases lining up with TRBD2. CDR3 length: 13 residues. With V trimmed by 4 bases and J by 9 bases, 6 bases remained unmatched. CDR1 and CDR2 (germline): DFQATT, SNEGSKA (reference sequence).

The chain's CDR3 is CSARLRGGVETQYF. The DNA of the CDR3 is TGCAGTGCTAGATTGCGGGGGGGCGTGGAGACCCAGTACTTC. The chain uses TRBV20-1 and TRBJ2-5; 9 bases match TRBD2. V was clipped by 2 bases and J by 5 bases; unmatched bases: 6. The CDR3 covers 14 residues. In germline, CDR1 is DFQATT, CDR2 SNEGSKA (reference sequence).

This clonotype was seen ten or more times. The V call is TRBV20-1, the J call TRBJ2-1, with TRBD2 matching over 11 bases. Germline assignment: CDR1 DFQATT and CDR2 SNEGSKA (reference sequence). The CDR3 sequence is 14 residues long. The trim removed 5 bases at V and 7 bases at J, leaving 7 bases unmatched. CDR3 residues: CSAPTSGTGNEQFF. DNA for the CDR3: TGCAGTGCTCCGACTAGCGGGACAGGGAATGAGCAGTTCTTC.

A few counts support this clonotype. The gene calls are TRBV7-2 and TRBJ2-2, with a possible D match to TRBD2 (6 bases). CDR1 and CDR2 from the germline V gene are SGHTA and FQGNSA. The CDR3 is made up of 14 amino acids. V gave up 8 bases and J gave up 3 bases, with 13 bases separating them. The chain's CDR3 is CASVRGVYTGELFF. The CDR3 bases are TGTGCCAGCGTCCGCGGGGTGTACACCGGGGAGCTGTTTTTT.

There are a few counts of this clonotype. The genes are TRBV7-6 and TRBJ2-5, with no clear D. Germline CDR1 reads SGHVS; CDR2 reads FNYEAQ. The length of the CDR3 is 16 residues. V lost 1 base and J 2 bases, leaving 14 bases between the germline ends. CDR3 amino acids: CASSLDFFVGQETQYF. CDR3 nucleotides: TGTGCCAGCAGCTTAGATTTCTTTGTGGGGCAAGAGACCCAGTACTTC.

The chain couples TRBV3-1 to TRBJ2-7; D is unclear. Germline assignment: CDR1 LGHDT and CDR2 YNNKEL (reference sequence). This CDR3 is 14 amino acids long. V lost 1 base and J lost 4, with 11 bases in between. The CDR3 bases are TGTGCCAGCAGCCAAGGGGGTTCCGGGTACGAGCAGTACTTC. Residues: CASSQGGSGYEQYF.

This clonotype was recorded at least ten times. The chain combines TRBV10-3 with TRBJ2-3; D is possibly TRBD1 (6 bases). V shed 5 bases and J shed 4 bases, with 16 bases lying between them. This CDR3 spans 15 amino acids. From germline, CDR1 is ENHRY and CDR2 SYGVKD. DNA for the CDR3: TGTGCCATCAGTAAAGCGTCAGGGGCCGCAGATACGCAGTATTTT. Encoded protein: CAISKASGAADTQYF.

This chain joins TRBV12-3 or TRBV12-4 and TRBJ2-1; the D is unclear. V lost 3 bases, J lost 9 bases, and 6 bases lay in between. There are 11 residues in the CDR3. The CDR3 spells CASSFKAEQFF. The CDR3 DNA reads TGTGCCAGCAGTTTCAAGGCTGAGCAGTTCTTC.

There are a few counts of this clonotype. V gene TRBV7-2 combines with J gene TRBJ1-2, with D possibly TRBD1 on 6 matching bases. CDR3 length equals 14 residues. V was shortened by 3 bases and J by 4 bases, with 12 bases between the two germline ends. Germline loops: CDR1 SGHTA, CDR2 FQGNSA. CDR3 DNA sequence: TGTGCCAGCAGCTTCGGCGGGGGCGGCTATGGCTACACCTTC. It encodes CASSFGGGGYGYTF. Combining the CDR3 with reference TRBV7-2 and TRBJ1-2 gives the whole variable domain GAGVSQSPSNKVTEKGKDVELRCDPISGHTALYWYRQSLGQGLEFLIYFQGNSAPDKSGLPSDRFSAERTGGSVSTLTIQRTQQEDSAVYLCASSFGGGGYGYTFGSGTRLTVV.

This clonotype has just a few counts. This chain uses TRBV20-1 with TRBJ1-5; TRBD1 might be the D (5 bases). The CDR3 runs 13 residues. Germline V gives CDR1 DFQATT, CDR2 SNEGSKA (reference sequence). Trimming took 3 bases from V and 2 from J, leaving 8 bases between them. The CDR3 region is CSASGGGNQPQHF. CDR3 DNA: TGCAGTGCTAGCGGGGGAGGCAATCAGCCCCAGCATTTT.

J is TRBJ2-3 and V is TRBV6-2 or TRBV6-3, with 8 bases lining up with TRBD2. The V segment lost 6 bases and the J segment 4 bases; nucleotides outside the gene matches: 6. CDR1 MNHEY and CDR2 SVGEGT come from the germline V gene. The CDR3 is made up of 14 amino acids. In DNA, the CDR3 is TGTGCCAGCAGGATACTAGCGGTATCAGATACGCAGTATTTT. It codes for CASRILAVSDTQYF.

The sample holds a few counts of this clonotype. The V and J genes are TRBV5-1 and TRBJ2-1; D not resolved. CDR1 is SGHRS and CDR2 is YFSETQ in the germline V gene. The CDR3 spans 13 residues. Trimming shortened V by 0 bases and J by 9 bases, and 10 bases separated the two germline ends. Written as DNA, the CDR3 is TGCGCCAGCAGCTTGGGGTCCCATCCTGAGCAGTTCTTC. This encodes CASSLGSHPEQFF.

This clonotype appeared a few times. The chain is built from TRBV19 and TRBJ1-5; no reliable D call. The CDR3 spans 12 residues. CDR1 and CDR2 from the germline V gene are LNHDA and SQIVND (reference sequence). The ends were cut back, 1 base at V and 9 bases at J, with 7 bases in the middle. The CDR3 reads CASSIGLRPQHF. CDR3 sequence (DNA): TGTGCCAGTAGTATAGGTCTTCGGCCCCAGCATTTT.

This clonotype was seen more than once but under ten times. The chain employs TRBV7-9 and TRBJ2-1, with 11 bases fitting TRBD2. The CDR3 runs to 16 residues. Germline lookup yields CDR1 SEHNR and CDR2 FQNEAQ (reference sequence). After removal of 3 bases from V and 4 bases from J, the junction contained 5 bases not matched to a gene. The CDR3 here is CASSFILAGAYNEQFF. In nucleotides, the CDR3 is TGTGCCAGCAGCTTCATACTAGCGGGGGCATACAATGAGCAGTTCTTC.